These T cell receptor beta chains were read from a single sample in a study of cytomegalovirus exposure and HLA in healthy donors. Data came from immunoSEQ multiplex PCR; TCRdb stores just in-frame clones and leaves some out. The data contain about 47,000 clones, around three quarters of them seen just once; the ten biggest clones take up 6.3%. The specimen was PBMCs. The receptors here all came from a man younger than 40 in good health and CMV-seronegative. CDR3s include the opening cysteine and the closing phenylalanine or tryptophan. The D gene is left open where the match is weak. Size is omitted from some rows. Given values are once, few, many or a class for expanded clones.

13 | - | TRBJ1-4 | few | TRBV5-4 | CASSLANPEKLFF | TGTGCCAGCAGCTTGGCCAATCCTGAAAAACTGTTTTTT
14 | - | TRBJ2-7 | few | TRBV6-4 | CASREGRQVLEQYF | TGTGCCAGCAGGGAAGGCAGACAGGTCCTCGAGCAGTACTTC
18 | - | TRBJ2-3 | once | TRBV1 | CTSSPHTSGSRGTDTQYF | TGCACCAGCAGCCCTCACACTAGCGGGAGCCGGGGTACAGATACGCAGTATTTT
17 | - | TRBJ2-4 | once | TRBV25-1 | CASKGSVSAVAKNIQYF | TGTGCCAGCAAAGGCTCGGTAAGTGCGGTAGCCAAAAACATTCAGTACTTC
16 | TRBD2 | TRBJ2-1 | medium-sized | TRBV6-1 | CASSGSGRLADNEQFF | TGTGCCAGCAGTGGAAGCGGGAGGCTCGCAGACAATGAGCAGTTCTTC
15 | TRBD1 | TRBJ2-7 | - | TRBV2 | CASSDPGTGTYEQYF | TGTGCCAGCAGTGATCCCGGGACAGGGACCTACGAGCAGTACTTC
12 | - | TRBJ2-7 | - | TRBV7-9 | CSSSLRVSEQYF | TGTTCCAGCAGCTTGCGGGTCTCCGAGCAGTACTTC
15 | - | TRBJ2-2 | - | TRBV5-1 | CASSLAGEYTGELFF | TGCGCCAGCAGCTTGGCGGGAGAATATACCGGGGAGCTGTTTTTT
18 | TRBD2 | TRBJ2-7 | once | TRBV7-9 | CASSSPTSGSEGSYEQYF | TGTGCCAGCAGCTCACCTACTAGCGGGAGTGAGGGGAGCTACGAGCAGTACTTC
13 | - | TRBJ1-5 | - | TRBV30 | CAWTGGADQPQHF | TGTGCCTGGACTGGGGGGGCCGATCAGCCCCAGCATTTT
15 | - | TRBJ1-2 | - | TRBV21-1 | CASSKAPLHRVRYTF | TGTGCCAGCAGCAAAGCCCCCCTCCACAGGGTACGCTACACCTTC
13 | - | TRBJ2-5 | - | TRBV6-5 | CASRLSITSTQYF | TGTGCCAGCAGACTTTCTATTACTAGTACCCAGTACTTC
16 | TRBD1 | TRBJ2-2 | - | TRBV5-1 | CASSQTGQGNTGELFF | TGCGCCAGCAGCCAAACGGGACAGGGGAACACCGGGGAGCTGTTTTTT
16 | - | TRBJ2-1 | - | TRBV4-1 | CASSQGIATSYNEQFF | TGCGCCAGCAGCCAAGGTATAGCGACCTCCTACAATGAGCAGTTCTTC
16 | - | TRBJ1-2 | - | TRBV6-1 | CASSEALGWTDYGYTF | TGTGCCAGCAGTGAAGCGTTGGGTTGGACAGATTATGGCTACACCTTC
11 | - | TRBJ2-5 | - | TRBV6-6 | CASSSMETQYF | TGTGCCAGCAGTTCAATGGAGACCCAGTACTTC
15 | - | TRBJ1-2 | - | TRBV11-2 | CASSLTWQGNYGYTF | TGTGCCAGCAGCTTAACTTGGCAGGGCAACTATGGCTACACCTTC
18 | TRBD2 | TRBJ2-1 | - | TRBV7-9 | CASSGLAGGRISYNEQFF | TGTGCCAGCTCGGGACTAGCGGGAGGGCGGATCTCCTACAATGAGCAGTTCTTC
15 | - | TRBJ2-7 | - | TRBV4-1 | CASSQVRTNRYEQYF | TGCGCCAGCAGCCAAGTTCGCACAAATCGCTACGAGCAGTACTTC
15 | TRBD1 | TRBJ2-3 | - | TRBV6-4 | CASSVGTGGTDTQYF | TGTGCCAGCAGTGTCGGGACAGGGGGCACAGATACGCAGTATTTT
14 | - | TRBJ2-2 | - | TRBV6-1 | CASSALAATGELFF | TGTGCCAGCAGTGCCCTAGCCGCAACCGGGGAGCTGTTTTTT
13 | - | TRBJ1-2 | few | TRBV19 | CATRRGLNYGYTF | TGTGCCACCCGACGCGGGCTTAACTATGGCTACACCTTC
20 | TRBD2 | TRBJ2-5 | once | TRBV30 | CAWSYSAWGSGRAYQETQYF | TGTGCCTGGAGTTACTCCGCCTGGGGGAGCGGGAGGGCGTACCAAGAGACCCAGTACTTC
12 | - | TRBJ1-1 | - | TRBV5-1 | CASGRENTEAFF | TGCGCCAGCGGGCGGGAGAACACTGAAGCTTTCTTT
15 | - | TRBJ2-7 | - | TRBV18 | CASSPPGRPPYEQYF | TGTGCCAGCTCACCGCCGGGTCGTCCGCCCTACGAGCAGTACTTC
14 | - | TRBJ2-7 | - | TRBV5-6 | CASSPIPGAGEQYF | TGTGCCAGCAGCCCGATACCGGGAGCAGGGGAGCAGTACTTC
14 | TRBD1 | TRBJ1-1 | - | TRBV7-8 | CASSLTGTGAEAFF | TGTGCCAGCAGCTTGACCGGGACAGGGGCTGAAGCTTTCTTT
14 | - | TRBJ2-2 | - | TRBV7-2 | CASSPRDLLGELFF | TGTGCCAGCAGCCCCCGGGACTTGCTTGGGGAGCTGTTTTTT
17 | - | TRBJ2-1 | - | TRBV4-1 | CASSQEMLAAGHHEQFF | TGCGCCAGCAGCCAAGAAATGTTGGCCGCAGGGCACCATGAGCAGTTCTTC
15 | - | TRBJ1-1 | - | TRBV6-1 | CASSDTGLMFSEAFF | TGTGCCAGCAGTGACACAGGGTTAATGTTCTCTGAAGCTTTCTTT
16 | TRBD2 | TRBJ2-2 | - | TRBV5-1 | CASSLGTSGFVGELFF | TGCGCCAGCAGCCTGGGGACTAGCGGGTTTGTCGGGGAGCTGTTTTTT
14 | - | TRBJ2-7 | once | TRBV29-1 | CSVDGVGGSYEQYF | TGCAGCGTTGATGGGGTGGGGGGCTCCTACGAGCAGTACTTC
18 | - | TRBJ2-1 | few | TRBV5-8 | CASSIPSGGDVRENEQFF | TGTGCCAGCAGCATCCCGTCCGGAGGGGACGTGAGGGAAAATGAGCAGTTCTTC
16 | - | TRBJ2-1 | - | TRBV18 | CASSPLADSSYNEQFF | TGTGCCAGCTCGCCTCTAGCGGACAGCTCCTACAATGAGCAGTTCTTC
16 | - | TRBJ2-7 | - | TRBV6-5 | CASSYSNQGLNYEQYF | TGTGCCAGCAGTTACTCGAACCAGGGCCTAAACTACGAGCAGTACTTC
15 | - | TRBJ1-4 | - | TRBV15 | CATSREGRVSEKLFF | TGTGCCACCAGCAGAGAGGGCAGGGTGAGCGAAAAACTGTTTTTT
15 | - | TRBJ2-5 | - | TRBV5-6 | CASSLEESGRETQYF | TGTGCCAGCAGCCTGGAAGAGAGCGGTCGAGAGACCCAGTACTTC
19 | TRBD1 | TRBJ2-6 | - | TRBV5-1 | CASSQRQDRVQSGANVLTF | TGCGCCAGCAGCCAGCGCCAGGACAGGGTACAATCTGGGGCCAACGTCCTGACTTTC
11 | - | TRBJ1-2 | - | TRBV5-6 | CASRTTGGYTF | TGTGCCAGCAGAACAACAGGGGGCTACACCTTC
15 | - | TRBJ2-7 | - | TRBV6-1 | CASSGKTANDYEQYF | TGTGCCAGCAGTGGAAAGACAGCGAACGACTACGAGCAGTACTTC
14 | - | TRBJ2-7 | - | TRBV7-9 | CAYGGRDYPYEQYF | TGTGCCTACGGCGGGCGGGATTACCCCTACGAGCAGTACTTC
11 | - | TRBJ1-2 | - | TRBV14 | CASSQRGGYTF | TGTGCCAGCAGCCAAAGGGGTGGCTACACCTTC
15 | TRBD2 | TRBJ2-3 | once | TRBV11-3 | CASSATGLAGTQQYF | TGTGCCAGCAGCGCAACCGGGCTAGCGGGTACTCAGCAGTATTTT
15 | TRBD2 | TRBJ2-7 | - | TRBV5-1 | CASSSNSGVYYEQYF | TGCGCCAGCAGCTCTAATAGCGGGGTGTACTACGAGCAGTACTTC
18 | TRBD1 | TRBJ2-7 | - | TRBV7-8 | CASSLVLGDSKQSYEQYF | TGTGCCAGCAGCTTAGTTCTGGGGGACAGTAAGCAATCCTACGAGCAGTACTTC